This T cell receptor (beta chain) comes out of a study of blood T cell repertoires in COVID-19. Sequencing used immunoSEQ multiplex PCR; TCRdb keeps in-frame clones, though not all of them. The sample carries about 100,000 clones, roughly 84% recorded once. The CDR3 has 13 residues. The V end lost 5 bases, the J end lost 0 bases, and 7 bases lay between the germline ends. Material for sequencing was peripheral blood. The chain uses TRBV12-3 or TRBV12-4 and TRBJ1-1; D remains ambiguous. This sequence originates from a man aged 55 to 70 with acute or convalescent COVID-19. The CDR3 nucleotides are TGTGCCAGCAGTGACTCCGTGAACACTGAAGCTTTCTTT. Its translation: CASSDSVNTEAFF.